The 18 T cell receptor beta chains listed next were all sequenced from one sample in a study of cytomegalovirus exposure and HLA in healthy donors. The table came from immunoSEQ multiplex PCR; TCRdb's copy has only in-frame clones and leaves some out. The top ten clones hold approximately 7% of a sample with 150,000 to 200,000 clones, 75% to 90% of them seen once. Sequencing was performed on PBMCs. The receptors originated from a man between 18 and 35 years old in good health and CMV-seropositive.

The chain recombines TRBV7-2 with TRBJ2-7; tentatively, D is TRBD2 (6 bases). V gave up 5 bases and J gave up 5 bases, with 22 bases separating them. There are 16 residues in the CDR3. Germline V gives CDR1 SGHTA, CDR2 FQGNSA. The CDR3 nucleotides read TGTGCCAGCAGCCACGGGAGACGGGGAAGGTCGGACGAGCAGTACTTC. The encoded protein is CASSHGRRGRSDEQYF.

V is TRBV5-8 and J is TRBJ2-7, with a weak D call TRBD1 (6 bases). This CDR3 region has 18 residues. The germline V gene encodes CDR1 SGHTS and CDR2 YDEGEE. Trimming cost V 3 bases and J 3 bases, with 25 bases left between them. The CDR3 here is CASSSHFFTGSLIYEQYF. In DNA, the CDR3 is TGTGCCAGCAGCTCCCATTTCTTTACAGGGAGCCTAATCTACGAGCAGTACTTC.

The chain uses TRBV18 and TRBJ1-2; TRBD1 matches 7 bases. The junction had 8 bases not matched to a gene; V was cut back by 6 bases and J by 4 bases. The CDR3 loop spans 14 amino acids. Germline values: CDR1 KGHSH, CDR2 LQKENI. The CDR3 protein is CASSGGQPPYGYTF. CDR3 nucleotides: TGTGCCAGCTCCGGGGGACAGCCACCCTATGGCTACACCTTC.

This chain uses TRBV7-2 with TRBJ2-5; 9 nucleotides align to TRBD1. The CDR3 contains 17 residues. CDR1 SGHTA and CDR2 FQGNSA come from the germline V gene. V lost 4 bases and J lost 2; bases outside the gene matches: 11. The CDR3 protein is CASSYRGTGRPQETQYF. CDR3 sequence (DNA): TGTGCCAGCAGCTACCGTGGGACAGGGCGCCCTCAAGAGACCCAGTACTTC.

The V call is TRBV4-2, the J call TRBJ2-7, with 12 bases matching TRBD2. The CDR3 loop spans 15 amino acids. Germline lookup yields CDR1 LGHNA and CDR2 YNFKEQ. J lost 3 bases, V lost 3 bases, and 3 bases had no gene match. The DNA of the CDR3 is TGTGCCAGCAGCCAGACTAGCGGGGGAAACTACGAGCAGTACTTC. Translation: CASSQTSGGNYEQYF.

The chain is built from TRBV30 and TRBJ1-1; TRBD1 matches 7 bases. Trimming took 0 bases from V and 0 from J; bases not matched to a gene: 7. The germline V gene encodes CDR1 GTSNPN and CDR2 SVGIG (reference sequence). The CDR3 extends over 16 amino acids. The CDR3 DNA reads as TGTGCCTGGAGTGTCCCGGCAGGGGGTATGAACACTGAAGCTTTCTTT. Encoded protein: CAWSVPAGGMNTEAFF.

The chain uses TRBV7-9 and TRBJ2-7; TRBD1 matches 12 bases. Germline trimming cut 4 bases from V and 0 bases from J; bases unmatched to any gene: 13. The CDR3 consists of 19 residues. Germline CDR1 reads SEHNR; CDR2 reads FQNEAQ (reference sequence). CDR3 sequence: CASSSPGTGGLISSYEQYF. In DNA form, the CDR3 reads TGTGCCAGCAGCTCACCCGGGACAGGGGGCCTTATTAGCTCCTACGAGCAGTACTTC.

This clone has ten or more counts. The chain couples TRBV7-9 to TRBJ2-1; D is possibly TRBD2 (5 bases). CDR3 length: 16 amino acids. The germline CDR1 and CDR2 sequences are SEHNR and FQNEAQ (reference sequence). Trimming cost V 5 bases and J 8 bases, with 22 bases left between them. The chain's CDR3 is CASSPTSRAQTHEQFF. The CDR3 region has the DNA TGTGCCAGCAGCCCCACCTCGAGGGCTCAAACCCATGAGCAGTTCTTC.

V is TRBV9 and J is TRBJ2-1; TRBD1 matches at 7 bases. V was pared by 4 bases and J by 4 bases, with 8 bases of the junction left unmatched. CDR1 and CDR2 (germline): SGDLS, YYNGEE. CDR3 length: 15 residues. The CDR3 region has the DNA TGTGCCAGCAGCCCCCGGGACAGACTTTACAATGAGCAGTTCTTC. It yields the protein CASSPRDRLYNEQFF.

The genes are TRBV7-9 and TRBJ2-5; 9 bases fit TRBD2. The CDR3 has 17 amino acids. Germline V lookup: CDR1 SEHNR, CDR2 FQNEAQ (reference sequence). V lost 4 bases to trimming and J lost 1 base; unmatched junction nucleotides: 10. For the CDR3, the DNA is TGTGCCAGCAGCTCATCACTAGCGGGCCAGACCCAAGAGACCCAGTACTTC. Translated, it gives CASSSSLAGQTQETQYF.

V usage is TRBV27 and J usage is TRBJ2-7, with 7 bases matching TRBD1. In germline, CDR1 is MNHEY, CDR2 SMNVEV (reference sequence). CDR3 length: 16 amino acids. V lost 5 bases, J lost 2 bases, and 12 bases stayed unmatched. For the CDR3, the DNA is TGTGCCAGCAGTCCCGCCACAGGGGAAAAAACCTACGAGCAGTACTTC. Encoded protein: CASSPATGEKTYEQYF.

The gene calls are TRBV7-8 and TRBJ1-1; D not certain. This CDR3 spans 11 amino acids. V lost 3 bases and J lost 5, with 4 bases in between. Germline V lookup: CDR1 SGHVS, CDR2 FQNEAQ. The CDR3 region has the DNA TGTGCCAGCAGCTTGAGTACTGAAGCTTTCTTT. Encoded protein: CASSLSTEAFF.

The chain combines TRBV9 with TRBJ2-6; D unresolved. Trimming took 4 bases from V and 0 from J, leaving 14 bases between them. Germline CDR1 is SGDLS and CDR2 is YYNGEE. The CDR3 is 17 amino acids. The CDR3 is CASSLQPPGSGANVLTF. The DNA of the CDR3 is TGTGCCAGCAGCCTCCAGCCACCAGGCTCTGGGGCCAACGTCCTGACTTTC.

The chain carries TRBV6-1 and TRBJ1-1; D perhaps matches TRBD1 (6 bases). The V and J ends lost 6 bases and 4 bases respectively, with 15 bases between them. Germline values: CDR1 MNHNS, CDR2 SASEGT. The CDR3 sequence is 14 residues long. The DNA of the CDR3 is TGTGCCAGCAGGGAAACAGGGACGAGCACTGAAGCTTTCTTT. Translated, it gives CASRETGTSTEAFF.

The rearrangement joins TRBV5-6 to TRBJ2-1; 7 positions agree with TRBD2. J was trimmed by 7 bases and V by 4 bases; bases with no gene match: 14. Germline V lookup: CDR1 SGHDT, CDR2 YYEEEE. CDR3 size: 16 residues. CDR3 sequence reads: CASSPGQRREPNEQFF. The CDR3 DNA reads TGTGCCAGCAGCCCCGGGCAGAGGCGGGAGCCGAATGAGCAGTTCTTC.

This chain connects TRBV2 to TRBJ2-7, with D maybe TRBD1 (5 bases). Germline V lookup: CDR1 SNHLY, CDR2 FYNNEI. The V end lost 3 bases, the J end lost 1 base, and 13 bases lay between the germline ends. CDR3 length: 15 amino acids. CDR3 amino acids: CASSEAGKASYEQYF. The CDR3 DNA reads TGTGCCAGCAGTGAGGCAGGGAAAGCATCCTACGAGCAGTACTTC.

The chain links TRBV15 to TRBJ1-5; D is unresolved. In germline, CDR1 is LNHNV, CDR2 YYDKDF (reference sequence). The CDR3 runs 15 residues. Trimming took 1 base from V and 4 from J, leaving 11 bases between them. CDR3 sequence: CATSRVPQNNQPQHF. CDR3 sequence (DNA): TGTGCCACCAGCAGAGTACCCCAGAATAATCAGCCCCAGCATTTT.

The chain uses TRBV4-3 and TRBJ2-7; D is uncertain. This CDR3 has 13 amino acids. Trimming shortened V by 4 bases and J by 3 bases, and 10 bases separated the two germline ends. Looked up from germline, CDR1 is LGHNA and CDR2 is YSLEER. The CDR3 coding sequence is TGCGCCAGCAGCCGATCAAGAGGCTACGAGCAGTACTTC. Amino acid sequence: CASSRSRGYEQYF.